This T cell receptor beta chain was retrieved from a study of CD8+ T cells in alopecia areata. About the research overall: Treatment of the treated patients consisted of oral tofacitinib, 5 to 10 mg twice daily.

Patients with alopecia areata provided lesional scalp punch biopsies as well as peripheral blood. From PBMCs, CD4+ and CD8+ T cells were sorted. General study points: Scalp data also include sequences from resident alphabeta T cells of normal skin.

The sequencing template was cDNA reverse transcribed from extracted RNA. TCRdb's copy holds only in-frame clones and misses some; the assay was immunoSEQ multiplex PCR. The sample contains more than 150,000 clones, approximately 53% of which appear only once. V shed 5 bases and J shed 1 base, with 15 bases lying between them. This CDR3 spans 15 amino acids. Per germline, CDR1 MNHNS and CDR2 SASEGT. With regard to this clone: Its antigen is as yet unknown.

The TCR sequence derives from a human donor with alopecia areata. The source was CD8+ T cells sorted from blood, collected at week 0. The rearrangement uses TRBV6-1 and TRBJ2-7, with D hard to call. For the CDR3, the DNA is TGTGCCAGCAGTCTACAGAGACCCCTTTCCTACGAGCAGTACTTC. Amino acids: CASSLQRPLSYEQYF.